Below, one T cell receptor beta chain is given with its context. Its antigen is as yet unknown. The source of the sample is a study of CD8 T cells in ankylosing spondylitis. Study-wide findings and caveats: Among TCR beta sequences, a motif of several highly homologous variants appeared characteristic of ankylosing spondylitis blood. With a CD8+ phenotype, disease-linked clones were relatively rare in peripheral blood. Reportedly, disease-linked clones are significantly enriched in ankylosing spondylitis patients' matched synovial fluid.

TCRdb reprocessed the 5' RACE reads via MiXCR and lists one record per CDR3 protein. The table has fewer than 500,000 distinct CDR3 sequences, more than 25% seen once. The receptor comes from a male donor with ankylosing spondylitis. The sequencing sample was made of blood, either unsorted or a sorted T cell fraction (not recorded which).

CDR3 in amino acids: CASSILRDNSYEQYF. The CDR3 DNA follows: TGTGCCAGCAGCATCCTCCGGGACAACTCCTACGAGCAGTACTTC. The chain uses TRBV21-1 and TRBJ2-7; TRBD1, the table's D call, was not compared with the DNA. TRBV21-1 counts as a pseudogene. The CDR3 length is 15 residues.